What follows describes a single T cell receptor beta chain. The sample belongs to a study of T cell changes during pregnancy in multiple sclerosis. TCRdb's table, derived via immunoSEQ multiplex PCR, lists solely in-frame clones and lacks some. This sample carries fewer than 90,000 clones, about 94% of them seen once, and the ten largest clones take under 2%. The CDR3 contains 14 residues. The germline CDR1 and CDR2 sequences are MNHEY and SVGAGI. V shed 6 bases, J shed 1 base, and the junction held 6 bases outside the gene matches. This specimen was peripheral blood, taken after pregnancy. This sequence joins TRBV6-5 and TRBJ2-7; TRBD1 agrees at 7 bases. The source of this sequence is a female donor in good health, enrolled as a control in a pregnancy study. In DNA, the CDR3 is TGTGCCAGCAGCTCAGGGGGAGCTTCCTACGAGCAGTACTTC. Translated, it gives CASSSGGASYEQYF.